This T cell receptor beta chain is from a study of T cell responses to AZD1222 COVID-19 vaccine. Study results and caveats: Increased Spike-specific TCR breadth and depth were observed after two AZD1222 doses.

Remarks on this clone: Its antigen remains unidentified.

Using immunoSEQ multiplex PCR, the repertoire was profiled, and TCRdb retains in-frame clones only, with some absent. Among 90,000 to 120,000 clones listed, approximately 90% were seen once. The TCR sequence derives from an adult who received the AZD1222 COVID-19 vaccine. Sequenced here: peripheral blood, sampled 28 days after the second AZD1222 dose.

CDR3 amino acids: CASSTPGVGTENTGELFF. The CDR3 DNA reads as TGTGCCAGCAGTACCCCGGGGGTGGGGACAGAGAACACCGGGGAGCTGTTTTTT. This sequence joins TRBV5-6 and TRBJ2-2; a possible D gene is TRBD1 (7 bases). The CDR3 runs 18 residues. Trimming cost V 5 bases and J 1 base, with 21 bases left between them. Germline CDR1 reads SGHDT; CDR2 reads YYEEEE.